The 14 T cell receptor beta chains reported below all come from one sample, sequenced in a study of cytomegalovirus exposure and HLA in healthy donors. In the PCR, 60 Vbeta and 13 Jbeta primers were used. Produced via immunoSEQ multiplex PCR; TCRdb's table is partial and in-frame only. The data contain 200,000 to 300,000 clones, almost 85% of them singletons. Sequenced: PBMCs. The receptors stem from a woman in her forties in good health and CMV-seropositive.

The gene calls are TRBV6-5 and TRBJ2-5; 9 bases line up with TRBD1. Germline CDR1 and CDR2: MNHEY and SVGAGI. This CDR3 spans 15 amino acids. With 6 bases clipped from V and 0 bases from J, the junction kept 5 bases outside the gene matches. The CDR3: CASSSGTGNQETQYF. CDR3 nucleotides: TGTGCCAGCAGCTCCGGGACAGGGAACCAAGAGACCCAGTACTTC.

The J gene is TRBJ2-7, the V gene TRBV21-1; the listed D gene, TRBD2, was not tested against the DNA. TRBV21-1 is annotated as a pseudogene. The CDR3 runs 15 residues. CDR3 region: CASSRVLASIYEQYF. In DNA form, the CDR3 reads TGTGCCAGCAGCAGGGTACTAGCGAGTATCTACGAGCAGTACTTC.

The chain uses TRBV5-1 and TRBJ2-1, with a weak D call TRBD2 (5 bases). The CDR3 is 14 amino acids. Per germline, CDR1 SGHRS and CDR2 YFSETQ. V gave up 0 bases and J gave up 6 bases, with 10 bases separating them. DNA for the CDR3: TGCGCCAGCAGCTTGGCCACGGGGTCCAATGAGCAGTTCTTC. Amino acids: CASSLATGSNEQFF.

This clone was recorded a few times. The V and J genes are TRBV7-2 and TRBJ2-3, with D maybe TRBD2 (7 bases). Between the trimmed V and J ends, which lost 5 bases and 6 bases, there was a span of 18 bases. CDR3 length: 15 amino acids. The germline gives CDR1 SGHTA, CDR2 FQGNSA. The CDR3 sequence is CASSQSGEGVDTQYF. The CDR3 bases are TGTGCCAGCAGCCAAAGCGGGGAGGGGGTGGATACGCAGTATTTT.

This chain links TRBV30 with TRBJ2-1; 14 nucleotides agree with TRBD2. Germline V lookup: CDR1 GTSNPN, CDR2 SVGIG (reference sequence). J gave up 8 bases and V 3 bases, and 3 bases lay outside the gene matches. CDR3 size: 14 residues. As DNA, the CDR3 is TGTGCCTGGAGCCGACTAGCGGGAGGGGATGAGCAGTTCTTC. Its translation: CAWSRLAGGDEQFF.

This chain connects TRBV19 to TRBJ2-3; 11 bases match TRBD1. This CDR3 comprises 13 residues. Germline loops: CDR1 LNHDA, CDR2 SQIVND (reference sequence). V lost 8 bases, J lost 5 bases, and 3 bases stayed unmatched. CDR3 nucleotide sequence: TGTGCCAGTGGGGACAGGGGGGGAGATACGCAGTATTTT. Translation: CASGDRGGDTQYF.

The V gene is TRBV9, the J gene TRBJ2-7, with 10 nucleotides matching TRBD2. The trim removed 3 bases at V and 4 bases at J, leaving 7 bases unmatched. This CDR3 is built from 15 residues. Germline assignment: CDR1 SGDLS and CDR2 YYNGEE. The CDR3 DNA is TGTGCCAGCAGCGCCGCTAGCGGGAGTACTTACGAGCAGTACTTC. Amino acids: CASSAASGSTYEQYF.

The CDR3 DNA follows: TGTGCCAGCAGCCCTCGTCCTAGCGGGGACACCGGGGAGCTGTTTTTT. This gives the protein CASSPRPSGDTGELFF. This chain joins TRBV7-3 and TRBJ2-2, with 9 positions matching TRBD2. The CDR3 totals 16 residues. The germline gives CDR1 SGHTA, CDR2 FQGTGA. After removal of 5 bases from V and 3 bases from J, the junction contained 7 bases not matched to a gene.

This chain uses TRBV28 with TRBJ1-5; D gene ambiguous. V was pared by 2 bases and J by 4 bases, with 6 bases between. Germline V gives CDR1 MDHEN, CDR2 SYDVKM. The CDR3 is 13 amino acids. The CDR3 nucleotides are TGTGCCAGCAGTTTAAGTCGGAATCAGCCCCAGCATTTT. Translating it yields CASSLSRNQPQHF.

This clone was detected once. The CDR3 DNA is TGTGCCAGCAGTTACTCGAGAAGCACCGGGGAGCTGTTTTTT. Translated, it gives CASSYSRSTGELFF. The V call is TRBV6-6, the J call TRBJ2-2; D call uncertain. The CDR3 is made up of 14 amino acids. Germline V lookup: CDR1 MNHNY, CDR2 SVGAGI (reference sequence). Trimming shortened V by 0 bases and J by 4 bases, and 6 bases separated the two germline ends.

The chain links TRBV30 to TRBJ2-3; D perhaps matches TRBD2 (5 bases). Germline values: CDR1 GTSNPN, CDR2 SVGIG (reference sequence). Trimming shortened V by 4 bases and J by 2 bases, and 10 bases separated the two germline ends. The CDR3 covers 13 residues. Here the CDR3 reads CAWTRLTTDTQYF. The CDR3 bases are TGTGCCTGGACTAGACTAACCACAGATACGCAGTATTTT.

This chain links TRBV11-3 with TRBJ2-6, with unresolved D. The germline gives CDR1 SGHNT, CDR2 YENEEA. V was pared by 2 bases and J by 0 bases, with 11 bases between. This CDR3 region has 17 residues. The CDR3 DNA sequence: TGTGCCAGCAGCTTAACAACAGCAAACTCTGGGGCCAACGTCCTGACTTTC. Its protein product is CASSLTTANSGANVLTF.

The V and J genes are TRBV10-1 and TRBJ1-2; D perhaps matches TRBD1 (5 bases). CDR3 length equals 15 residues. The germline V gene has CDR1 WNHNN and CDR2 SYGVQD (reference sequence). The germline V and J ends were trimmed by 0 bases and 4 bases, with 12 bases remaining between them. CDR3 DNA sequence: TGCGCCAGCAGTGAGTCCGAGGCAGGGATCTATGGCTACACCTTC. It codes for CASSESEAGIYGYTF.

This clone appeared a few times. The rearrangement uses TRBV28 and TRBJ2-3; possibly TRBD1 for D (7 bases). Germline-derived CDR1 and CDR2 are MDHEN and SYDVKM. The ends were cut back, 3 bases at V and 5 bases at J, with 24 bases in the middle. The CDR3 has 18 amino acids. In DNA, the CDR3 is TGTGCCAGCAGTTTCCCGGAGGGACAGCCGATTTCCCGAGATACGCAGTATTTT. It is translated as CASSFPEGQPISRDTQYF.